This T cell receptor (beta chain) stems from a study of blood T cell repertoires in COVID-19. Whole-study context: The United States, Italy and Spain provided the acute and convalescent COVID-19 samples. T cells, B-cell-depleted T cells, or PBMCs provided the cDNA or gDNA that served as material.

Original data processing: Amplification with reference gene primers provided the estimates of nucleated cell counts. The protocol was immunoSEQ multiplex PCR, while the TCRdb copy is restricted to in-frame clones and leaves out a portion. That table furnishes V, J and clone size, whereas the DNA furnished D and trimming. The sample lists 200,000 to 250,000 clones; roughly 84% were seen once. V dropped 1 base and J dropped 6 bases, with 10 bases sitting between them. The CDR3 covers 15 residues. Per the germline V gene, CDR1 is LGHNA and CDR2 is YNFKEQ. Specimen: peripheral blood. The chain couples TRBV4-2 to TRBJ1-6; D perhaps matches TRBD1 (6 bases). This sequence originates from a woman aged 55-70 years with acute or convalescent COVID-19. The CDR3 sequence: CASSQGTGINSPLHF. CDR3 in DNA: TGTGCCAGCAGCCAAGGTACAGGGATTAATTCACCCCTCCACTTT.